Following are 6 T cell receptor beta chains from one sample sequenced in a study of OX40 agonist ivuxolimab in advanced cancers. Here immunoSEQ multiplex PCR was the method, and the copy in TCRdb shows in-frame clones only, minus some. The table includes some 31,000 clones, approximately 90% detected once. The material was CD4+ or CD8+ T cells sorted from blood, obtained in a trial of the OX40 agonist ivuxolimab. The receptor set was obtained from an adult with an advanced solid tumor such as melanoma, head and neck, liver or kidney cancer.

The rearrangement links TRBV30 to TRBJ2-1, with D perhaps TRBD2 (5 bases). Between the trimmed V and J ends, which lost 5 bases and 8 bases, there was a span of 16 bases. The CDR3 runs to 13 residues. Germline V gene lookup returns CDR1 GTSNPN and CDR2 SVGIG (reference sequence). As DNA, the CDR3 is TGTGCCTGGCGGAGGCTAGCCTGGGATGAGCAGTTCTTC. It specifies CAWRRLAWDEQFF.

J is TRBJ2-7 and V is TRBV7-9; D may be TRBD1 or TRBD2 (6 bases each). V dropped 8 bases and J dropped 2 bases, with 7 bases sitting between them. CDR3 size: 11 residues. Germline V lookup: CDR1 SEHNR, CDR2 FQNEAQ (reference sequence). The CDR3 protein is CASGGPYEQYF. Written as DNA, the CDR3 is TGTGCCAGCGGGGGGCCCTACGAGCAGTACTTC. Together with reference TRBV7-9 and TRBJ2-7, the CDR3 gives the full variable domain: DTGVSQNPRHKITKRGQNVTFRCDPISEHNRLYWYRQTLGQGPEFLTYFQNEAQLEKSRLLSDRFSAERPKGSFSTLEIQRTEQGDSAMYLCASGGPYEQYFGPGTRLTVT.

This chain joins TRBV10-2 and TRBJ2-7; D gene uncertain. CDR1 is WSHSY, CDR2 SAAADI, per germline. Trimming stripped 3 bases from V and 4 bases from J, with 7 bases between. The CDR3 is 12 amino acids. The CDR3 reads CASSEGPYEQYF. The CDR3 coding sequence is TGCGCCAGCAGTGAAGGGCCTTACGAGCAGTACTTC.

V and J are TRBV6-5 and TRBJ1-1; the D is unclear. The germline V gene has CDR1 MNHEY and CDR2 SVGAGI. Trimming cost V 2 bases and J 4 bases, with 8 bases left between them. CDR3 length equals 13 residues. CDR3 amino acids: CASSYGVGTEAFF. CDR3 in DNA: TGTGCCAGCAGTTACGGTGTAGGCACTGAAGCTTTCTTT.

V and J are TRBV2 and TRBJ1-2; 7 bases map to TRBD1. The CDR3 has 13 residues. From germline, CDR1 is SNHLY and CDR2 FYNNEI. V lost 5 bases, J lost 5 bases, and 5 bases stayed unmatched. CDR3 sequence (DNA): TGTGCCAGCAGTTGGGACAGTTATTATGGCTACACCTTC. Amino acid sequence: CASSWDSYYGYTF.

In the case of this clone: The junction and the germline gene differ at one end; a read error may be behind it. Different DNA sequences within this sample yield the same CDR3. The V and J genes are TRBV30 and TRBJ1-2, with 8 bases that match TRBD1. This CDR3 comprises 14 residues. Germline V gene sequence: CDR1 GTSNPN, CDR2 SVGIG (reference sequence). CDR3 amino acids: CAWIWESGGHGYTF. CDR3 nucleotide sequence: TGCGCCTGGATTTGGGAGTCAGGGGGCCATGGCTACACCTTC.